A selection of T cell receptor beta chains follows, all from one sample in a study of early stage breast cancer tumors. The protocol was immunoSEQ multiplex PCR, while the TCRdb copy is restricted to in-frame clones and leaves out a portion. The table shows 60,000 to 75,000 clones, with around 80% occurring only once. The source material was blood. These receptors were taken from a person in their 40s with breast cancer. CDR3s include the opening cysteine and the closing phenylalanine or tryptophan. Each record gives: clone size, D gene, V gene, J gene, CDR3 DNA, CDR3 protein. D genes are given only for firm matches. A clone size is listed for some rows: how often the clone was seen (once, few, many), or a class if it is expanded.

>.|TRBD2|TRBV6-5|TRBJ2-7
TGTGCCAGCAGTTTCGGGACCCCGGGAGGAGGGCAGTACTTC
CASSFGTPGGGQYF
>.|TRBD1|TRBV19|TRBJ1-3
TGTGCCAGTACCAGAGGGACAGGGGGCCCCAACTCTGGAAACACCATATATTTT
CASTRGTGGPNSGNTIYF
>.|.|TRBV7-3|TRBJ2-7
TGTGCCAGCAGCTTAAAGGCTAGCGTAGACTACGAGCAGTACTTC
CASSLKASVDYEQYF
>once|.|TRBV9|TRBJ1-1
TGTGCCAGCAGGTACGGGGGGGAGTTGAACACTGAAGCTTTCTTT
CASRYGGELNTEAFF
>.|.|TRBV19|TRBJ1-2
TGTGCCAGTAGTATGGGTGATACCTATGGCTACACCTTC
CASSMGDTYGYTF
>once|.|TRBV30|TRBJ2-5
TGTGCCTGGAGTTTCCTAGCAGGAGGGAAAGAGACCCAGTACTTC
CAWSFLAGGKETQYF
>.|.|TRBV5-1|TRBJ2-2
TGCGCCAGCGGGGTAGTAAGTAACCCCGGGGAGCTGTTTTTT
CASGVVSNPGELFF
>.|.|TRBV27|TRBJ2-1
TGTGCCAGCAGTTCTTCCGGGTCGATGGATGAGCAGTTCTTC
CASSSSGSMDEQFF
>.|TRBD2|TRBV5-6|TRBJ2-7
TGTGCCAGCAGCTTTGGCGCGGGAGGGCCGTACGAGCAGTACTTC
CASSFGAGGPYEQYF
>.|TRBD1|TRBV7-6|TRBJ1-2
TGTGCCAGCAGCTTGTCGAGCCGACAGGGGCTTAACTATGGCTACACCTTC
CASSLSSRQGLNYGYTF
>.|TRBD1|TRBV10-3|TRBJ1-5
TGTGCCATCAGTGAACTCCCGGGACAGGGTGCTTCGCCCCAGCATTTT
CAISELPGQGASPQHF
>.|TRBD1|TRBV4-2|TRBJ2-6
TGTGCCAGCAGCCTAGGACAGGGATTAGGCGGGGCCAACGTCCTGACTTTC
CASSLGQGLGGANVLTF
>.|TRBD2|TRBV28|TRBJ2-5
TGTGCCAGCAGTCTAGCGGGAGGGCCGGAGGAGACCCAGTACTTC
CASSLAGGPEETQYF